This T cell receptor (beta chain) was sequenced during a study of technical replicates of blood from a few donors. The protocol was immunoSEQ multiplex PCR, while the TCRdb copy is restricted to in-frame clones and leaves out a portion. The sample yields around 80,000 clones, around 94% seen once. Sequencing input: T cells isolated from PBMCs. The TCR sequence derives from a human donor in good health.

The CDR3 coding sequence is TGTGCCAGCAGCTTAGAGTTGTCCCGCGATAGGCAGTTCTTC. Amino acids: CASSLELSRDRQFF. The genes are TRBV7-8 and TRBJ2-1; D ambiguous. V was cut by 1 base and J by 12 bases, with 16 bases left in between. This CDR3 has 14 residues. Germline V lookup: CDR1 SGHVS, CDR2 FQNEAQ.